The 2 T cell receptor beta chains below all came from one sample that was sequenced in a study of Ad26.COV2.S vaccination and SARS-CoV-2 variants. Treatment in this sample: 15 to 20 received Ad26.COV2.S at low or high dose, single or two shots; 5 received placebo; per-sample allocation not given. After the first vaccine or placebo injection, samples were drawn on day 63. The data were produced by immunoSEQ multiplex PCR, yet TCRdb's version contains in-frame clones alone and is incomplete. Of about 480,000 clones in the sample, approximately 88% are singletons; the top ten hold around 13%. The sample in question was peripheral blood, obtained in a trial of Ad26.COV2.S vaccine versus placebo. These receptors were obtained from a person between 18 and 65 years old who received the Ad26.COV2.S COVID-19 vaccine or a placebo.

For the CDR3, the DNA is TGTGCCAGCAGCCAAGGGCGGGGTAGGGTATCTTTCTTT. Translation: CASSQGRGRVSFF. V usage is TRBV4-2 and J usage is TRBJ1-1; D not certain. Trimming took off 1 base at V and 12 bases at J, with 15 bases between the two ends. The CDR3 totals 13 residues. The germline gives CDR1 LGHNA, CDR2 YNFKEQ.

The rearrangement links TRBV7-2 to TRBJ1-2; weak D call: TRBD1 (6 bases). There are 14 residues in the CDR3. CDR1 and CDR2 (germline): SGHTA, FQGNSA. Trimming left V 1 base short and J 5 bases short, with 11 bases between. The CDR3 nucleotides are TGTGCCAGCAGCTTAGGGGGCAGGGGTTATGGCTACACCTTC. Amino acid sequence: CASSLGGRGYGYTF.